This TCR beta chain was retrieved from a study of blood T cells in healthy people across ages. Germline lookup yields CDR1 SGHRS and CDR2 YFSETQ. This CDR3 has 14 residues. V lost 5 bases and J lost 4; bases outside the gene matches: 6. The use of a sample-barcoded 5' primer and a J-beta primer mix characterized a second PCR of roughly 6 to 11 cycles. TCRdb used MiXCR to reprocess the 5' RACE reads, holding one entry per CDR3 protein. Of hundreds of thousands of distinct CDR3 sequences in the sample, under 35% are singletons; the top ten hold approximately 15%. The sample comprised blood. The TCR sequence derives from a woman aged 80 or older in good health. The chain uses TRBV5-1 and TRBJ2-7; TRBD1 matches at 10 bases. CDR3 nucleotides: TGCGCCAGCAGTCAAGGACAGGGGGAGTACGAGCAGTACTTC. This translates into CASSQGQGEYEQYF.